These T cell receptor beta chains were read from a single sample in a study of Graves' ophthalmopathy and Graves' hyperthyroidism. Using its own MiXCR run on the multiplex PCR reads, TCRdb lists one record per CDR3 protein. This repertoire shows roughly 39,000 distinct CDR3 sequences, around half found once; its top ten account for roughly 25%. The sequenced material came from peripheral blood. These receptors came from an adult woman with stable Graves' hyperthyroidism. CDR3s include the opening cysteine and the closing phenylalanine or tryptophan. A D gene is named only where the DNA matches it firmly. Rows may omit the clone size; those that give it use once, few, many or a size class.

J | D | V | size | DNA | CDR3
TRBJ2-3 | TRBD1 | TRBV20-1 | many | TGCAGTGCTAGCGTACCGACAGGGGGAAACACAGATACGCAGTATTTT | CSASVPTGGNTDTQYF
TRBJ2-3 | TRBD2 | TRBV7-8 | many | TGTGCCAGCAGTGGCCGGGAGGGCCCCGGAGATACGCAGTATTTT | CASSGREGPGDTQYF
TRBJ2-2 | TRBD2 | TRBV29-1 | - | TGCAGCGTTGAATCCCGGGACTATCCCGCCGGGGAGCTGTTTTTT | CSVESRDYPAGELFF
TRBJ1-1 | - | TRBV7-9 | - | TGTGCCAGCAGCTATCGTGGGGCTGCTGAAGCTTTCTTT | CASSYRGAAEAFF
TRBJ2-2 | TRBD1 | TRBV6-2/TRBV6-3 | many | TGTGCCAGCACCACCGGGACAGGGGTCCCCGGGGAGCTGTTTTTT | CASTTGTGVPGELFF
TRBJ2-5 | TRBD1 | TRBV9 | - | TGTGCCAGCAGCCCCGGGACAGAAGAGACCCAGTACTTC | CASSPGTEETQYF
TRBJ1-5 | - | TRBV19 | - | TGTGCCAGTACCGACAGGCGGGGGAGTCAGCCCCAGCATTTT | CASTDRRGSQPQHF
TRBJ2-7 | - | TRBV5-1 | many | TGCGCCAGCAGCGGCGGGGACTTCACTTACGAGCAGTACTTC | CASSGGDFTYEQYF
TRBJ2-5 | TRBD2 | TRBV20-1 | many | TGCAGTGCTCTTCTAGCGGGTACTAGAGAGACCCAGTACTTC | CSALLAGTRETQYF
TRBJ2-2 | - | TRBV7-2 | - | TGTGCCAGCAGCCTGAGCGGGTTCACCGGGGAGCTGTTTTTT | CASSLSGFTGELFF
TRBJ2-5 | - | TRBV7-9 | - | TGTGCCAGCAGCTTGGGGCAGCTGCAAGAGACCCAGTACTTC | CASSLGQLQETQYF
TRBJ2-7 | TRBD2 | TRBV2 | - | TGTGCCAGCAGTATAGCGGGAGCGAGGGAGTACTTC | CASSIAGAREYF
TRBJ2-5 | TRBD2 | TRBV7-2 | - | TGTGCCAGCAGGGAGACTAGCGGGAAAGAGACCCAGTACTTC | CASRETSGKETQYF
TRBJ2-7 | TRBD1 | TRBV5-1 | few | TGCGCCAGCAGCTGGGACAGGCCATACTCCTACGAGCAGTACTTC | CASSWDRPYSYEQYF
TRBJ2-7 | - | TRBV6-1 | - | TGTGCCAGCATCCACAAGATCCAAGCGATCCCCTATGAGCAGTACTTC | CASIHKIQAIPYEQYF
TRBJ2-2 | TRBD2 | TRBV2 | - | TGTGCCAGCTCACCACCCCTCCCGGGACTAGCGGGCACCGGGGAGCCGTTTTTT | CASSPPLPGLAGTGEPFF
TRBJ1-2 | - | TRBV5-1 | many | TGCGCCAGCAGCTTAGAGACTTCCTATGGCTACACCTTC | CASSLETSYGYTF
TRBJ2-3 | - | TRBV5-1 | many | TGCGCCAGCAGATCCGACCGGGGGACAGATACGCAGTATTTT | CASRSDRGTDTQYF
TRBJ1-5 | - | TRBV12-3/TRBV12-4 | - | TGTGCCAGCAGTAACGGACATTCTAGCAATCAGCCCCAGCATTTT | CASSNGHSSNQPQHF
TRBJ2-7 | - | TRBV29-1 | - | TGCAGCGACGGGGGGCCAAGCAAGCAGTACTTC | CSDGGPSKQYF
TRBJ2-7 | - | TRBV20-1 | - | TGCAGTGCTAAGAGGGGGGATAGGAGCTCCTACGAGCAGTACTTC | CSAKRGDRSSYEQYF
TRBJ2-7 | - | TRBV6-5 | - | TGTGCCTGCAGTTACTCGAGGGCGATCTACGAACAGTACTTC | CACSYSRAIYEQYF
TRBJ1-1 | TRBD1 | TRBV20-1 | - | TGCAGTGCTGCGACAGGGGGAGGCACTGAAGCTTTCTTT | CSAATGGGTEAFF
TRBJ2-3 | TRBD1 | TRBV7-2 | many | TGTGCCAGCAGCTTAGACAGGGGTGATACGCAGTATTTT | CASSLDRGDTQYF
TRBJ2-7 | TRBD1 | TRBV29-1 | - | TGCAGCGTTGAAGGGACAGGGGGGGGATACGAGCAGTACTTC | CSVEGTGGGYEQYF
TRBJ2-5 | TRBD2 | TRBV11-2 | - | TGTGCCAGCAGCTTAAGCGGGACTCCCCAAGAGACCCAGTACTTC | CASSLSGTPQETQYF
TRBJ2-7 | - | TRBV11-2 | many | TGTGCCAGCAGCTTAGAGACCTACGAGCAGTACTTC | CASSLETYEQYF
TRBJ2-6 | TRBD1 | TRBV10-3 | many | TGTGCCATCAGTGATTTAACAGGGGCTGGGGCCAACGTCCTGACTTTC | CAISDLTGAGANVLTF
TRBJ1-2 | TRBD1 | TRBV20-1 | - | TGCAGTGCTAGCGGTAGGGGACAGGGCAGGGGCTACACCTTC | CSASGRGQGRGYTF
TRBJ1-1 | - | TRBV20-1 | - | TGCAGTGCCGGGGGGCGGATGAACACTGAAGCTTTCTTT | CSAGGRMNTEAFF
TRBJ2-7 | - | TRBV20-1 | - | TGCAGTGCTGGCGGGGACTACGAGCAGTACTTC | CSAGGDYEQYF
TRBJ1-2 | - | TRBV20-1 | many | TGCAGTGCTAGGGGGCCGGATGGCTACACCTTC | CSARGPDGYTF
TRBJ2-5 | TRBD2 | TRBV27 | many | TGTGCCAGCAGTCCATTAACTAGCGCTTACTACCAAGAGACCCAGTACTTC | CASSPLTSAYYQETQYF
TRBJ2-7 | - | TRBV7-9 | many | TGTGCCAGCAGAAAAACAGCTTACGAGCAGTACTTC | CASRKTAYEQYF